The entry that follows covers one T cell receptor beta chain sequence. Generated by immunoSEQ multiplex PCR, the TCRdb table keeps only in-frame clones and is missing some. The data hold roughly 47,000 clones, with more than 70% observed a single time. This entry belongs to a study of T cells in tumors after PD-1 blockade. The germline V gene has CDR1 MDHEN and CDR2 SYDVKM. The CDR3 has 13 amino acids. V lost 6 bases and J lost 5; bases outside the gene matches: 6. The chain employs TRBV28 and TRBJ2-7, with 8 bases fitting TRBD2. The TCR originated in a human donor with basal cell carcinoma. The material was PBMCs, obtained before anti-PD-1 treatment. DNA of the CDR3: TGTGCCAGCAGCCTCGGGAGGGCCCACGAGCAGTACTTC. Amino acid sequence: CASSLGRAHEQYF.